A single sample gave rise to the 9 T cell receptor beta chains below, sequenced in a study of blood T cell repertoires in COVID-19. Clones were sequenced by immunoSEQ multiplex PCR, and TCRdb holds only the in-frame ones, with some missing. The table records hundreds of thousands of clones, 88% of them present only once. Sequences were obtained from peripheral blood. These receptors all stem from a man older than 75 with acute or convalescent COVID-19.

The chain joins TRBV19 to TRBJ1-1; D possibly corresponds to TRBD1 (6 bases). Germline V CDR1 and CDR2: LNHDA, SQIVND (reference sequence). The CDR3 covers 14 residues. V was clipped by 8 bases and J by 3 bases, with 16 bases between them. The CDR3 DNA follows: TGTGCCAGTCGTACAGGGCTCGATTACACTGAAGCTTTCTTT. Its translation is CASRTGLDYTEAFF.

This clone showed up just once. The CDR3: CASSPVSGTNTGELFF. CDR3 DNA: TGTGCCAGCTCACCTGTTAGCGGTACGAACACCGGGGAGCTGTTTTTT. J is TRBJ2-2 and V is TRBV18, with D maybe TRBD2 (6 bases). V gave up 3 bases and J gave up 0 bases, with 11 bases separating them. The germline gives CDR1 KGHSH, CDR2 LQKENI. The CDR3 is made up of 16 amino acids.

The rearrangement joins TRBV18 to TRBJ2-7; the match to TRBD1 covers 7 bases. The CDR3 runs to 15 residues. V shed 4 bases and J 6 bases; nucleotides not matched to a gene: 12. The germline gives CDR1 KGHSH, CDR2 LQKENI. The CDR3 protein is CASSLVQGQRSEQYF. CDR3 DNA: TGTGCCAGCTCACTAGTACAGGGACAGAGATCCGAGCAGTACTTC.

Notes on this clone: Other DNA sequences of this sample code for an identical CDR3. This rearrangement joins TRBV12-3 or TRBV12-4 to TRBJ2-1; the D is unclear. This CDR3 is 11 amino acids long. V was clipped by 4 bases and J by 8 bases, with 6 bases between them. This chain's CDR3 is CASSSRYEQFF. Here the CDR3 DNA reads TGTGCCAGCAGTTCTCGGTATGAGCAGTTCTTC.

J is TRBJ2-5 and V is TRBV11-1, with D maybe TRBD1 (5 bases). This CDR3 comprises 15 residues. The germline V gene encodes CDR1 SGHAT and CDR2 FQDESV (reference sequence). Trimming stripped 1 base from V and 5 bases from J, with 14 bases between. This chain's CDR3 is CASSLGGDWSETQYF. The CDR3, as DNA: TGTGCCAGCAGCTTAGGGGGCGATTGGAGCGAGACCCAGTACTTC. Using reference TRBV11-1 and TRBJ2-5 for the parts outside the CDR3, the full variable domain is EAEVAQSPRYKITEKSQAVAFWCDPISGHATLYWYRQILGQGPELLVQFQDESVVDDSQLPKDRFSAERLKGVDSTLKIQPAELGDSAMYLCASSLGGDWSETQYFGPGTRLLVL.

The J gene is TRBJ2-7, the V gene TRBV7-9; 7 positions match TRBD1. This CDR3 region has 15 residues. CDR1 and CDR2 (germline): SEHNR, FQNEAQ (reference sequence). After removal of 1 base from V and 3 bases from J, the junction contained 6 bases not matched to a gene. CDR3 protein: CASSLGPGGIYEQYF. In nucleotides, the CDR3 is TGTGCCAGCAGCTTAGGACCAGGGGGTATCTACGAGCAGTACTTC.

The chain is built from TRBV6-5 and TRBJ1-2; D perhaps matches TRBD1 (5 bases). CDR1 MNHEY and CDR2 SVGAGI come from the germline V gene. Trimming removed 1 base from V and 4 bases from J, with 13 bases in between. The CDR3 has 15 residues. The CDR3 nucleotides read TGTGCCAGCAGTTACTTGGCAGGGTCGGGCTATGGCTACACCTTC. Protein product: CASSYLAGSGYGYTF.

This chain joins TRBV12-3 or TRBV12-4 and TRBJ1-1; D gene uncertain. The CDR3 consists of 13 residues. V lost 6 bases to trimming and J lost 1 base, with 9 bases between them. The CDR3 DNA follows: TGTGCCAGCAGATTTCAGGAGAACACTGAAGCTTTCTTT. It codes for CASRFQENTEAFF.

The chain joins TRBV28 to TRBJ2-5; 7 bases line up with TRBD1. V gave up 6 bases and J gave up 2 bases; unmatched junction bases: 6. Germline CDR1 reads MDHEN; CDR2 reads SYDVKM. This CDR3 is built from 14 residues. The CDR3 region has the DNA TGTGCCAGCAGGGCCCCGGGACAGCAAGAGACCCAGTACTTC. Residues: CASRAPGQQETQYF.